This TCR beta chain originates from a study of cytomegalovirus exposure and HLA in healthy donors. The PCR used 60 Vbeta and 13 Jbeta primers. Profiled with immunoSEQ multiplex PCR; TCRdb holds only in-frame clones, not every one. Among some 95,000 clones listed, 65% to 80% were seen once. The V gene end was trimmed by 5 bases and the J gene end by 7 bases; junction bases not matched to a gene: 24. The germline CDR1 and CDR2 sequences are SGHTA and FQGTGA. This CDR3 has 20 residues. Sequenced input: PBMCs. This clonotype was sampled from a woman between 18 and 29 years old in good health and CMV-seropositive. V is TRBV7-3 and J is TRBJ1-5; the match to TRBD1 covers 9 bases. This chain's CDR3 is CASSPWQQGARGFVIQPQHF. DNA for the CDR3: TGTGCCAGCAGCCCCTGGCAACAGGGGGCGCGAGGGTTTGTTATCCAGCCCCAGCATTTT.